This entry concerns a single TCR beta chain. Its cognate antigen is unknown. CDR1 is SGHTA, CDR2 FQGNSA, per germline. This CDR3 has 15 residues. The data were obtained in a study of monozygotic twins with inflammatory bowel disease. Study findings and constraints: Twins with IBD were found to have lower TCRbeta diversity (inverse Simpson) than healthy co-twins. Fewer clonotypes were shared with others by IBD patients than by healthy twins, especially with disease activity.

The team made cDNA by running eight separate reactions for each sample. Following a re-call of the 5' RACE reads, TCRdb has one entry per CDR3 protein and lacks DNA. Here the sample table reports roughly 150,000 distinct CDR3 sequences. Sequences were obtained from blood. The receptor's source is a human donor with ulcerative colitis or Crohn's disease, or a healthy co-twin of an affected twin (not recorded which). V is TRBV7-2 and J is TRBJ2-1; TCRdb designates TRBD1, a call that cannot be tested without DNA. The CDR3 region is CASRSRLGARNEQFF.